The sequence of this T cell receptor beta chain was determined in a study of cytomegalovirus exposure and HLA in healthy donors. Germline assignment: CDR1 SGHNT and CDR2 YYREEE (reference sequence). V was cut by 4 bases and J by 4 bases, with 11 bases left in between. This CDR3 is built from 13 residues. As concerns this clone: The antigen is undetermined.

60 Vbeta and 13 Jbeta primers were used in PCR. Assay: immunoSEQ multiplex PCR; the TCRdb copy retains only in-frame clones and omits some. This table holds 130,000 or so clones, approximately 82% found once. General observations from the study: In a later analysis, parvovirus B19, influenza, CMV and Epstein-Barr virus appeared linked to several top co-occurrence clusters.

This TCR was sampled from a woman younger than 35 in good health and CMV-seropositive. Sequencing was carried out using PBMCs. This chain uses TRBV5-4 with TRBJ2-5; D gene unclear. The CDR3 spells CASSPPGLETQYF. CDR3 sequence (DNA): TGTGCCAGCAGCCCCCCCGGGTTAGAGACCCAGTACTTC.